The clone carrying this T cell receptor beta chain was seen repeatedly, ten times or more. Antigen: not known. The data were obtained in a study of regulatory T cells in long-lasting Graves disease. Whole-study context: Persistence in Graves' disease required over 5 years of antithyroid drugs plus positive TSH receptor antibodies. Study-wide results and caveats: Among persistent patients, a larger number of public clonotypes were shared (about 2,700) than among newly diagnosed patients (under 1,000). Preferential use of TRBV28, TRBJ1-2 and TRBJ2-5 was seen in persistent disease.

Time point given: persistent/refractory GD, antithyroid drugs over 5 years with positive TRAb. PBMCs were the source of the RNA used for TCR sequencing. Collection of peripheral blood (roughly 9 milliliters) was done using EDTA tubes. The germline CDR1 and CDR2 sequences are SGHAT and FQNNGV. The CDR3 consists of 15 residues. After removal of 4 bases from V and 6 bases from J, the junction contained 11 bases not matched to a gene. According to the study, TCR beta libraries were built with iRepertoire HTBI primers and CDR3-region Arm-PCR. From the multiplex PCR reads, TCRdb called clonotypes with MiXCR, one entry per CDR3 protein. The sample holds about 290,000 distinct CDR3 sequences, 22% seen once.

The material was peripheral blood mononuclear cells (PBMCs), obtained when the disease was refractory, from a patient treated with antithyroid drugs. The clonotype comes from a female donor with Graves disease. V is TRBV11-2 and J is TRBJ2-7; 8 nucleotides line up with TRBD2. The chain's CDR3 is CASSYPTSGYAEQYF. The CDR3 coding sequence is TGTGCCAGCAGCTATCCTACTAGCGGATACGCCGAGCAGTACTTC.